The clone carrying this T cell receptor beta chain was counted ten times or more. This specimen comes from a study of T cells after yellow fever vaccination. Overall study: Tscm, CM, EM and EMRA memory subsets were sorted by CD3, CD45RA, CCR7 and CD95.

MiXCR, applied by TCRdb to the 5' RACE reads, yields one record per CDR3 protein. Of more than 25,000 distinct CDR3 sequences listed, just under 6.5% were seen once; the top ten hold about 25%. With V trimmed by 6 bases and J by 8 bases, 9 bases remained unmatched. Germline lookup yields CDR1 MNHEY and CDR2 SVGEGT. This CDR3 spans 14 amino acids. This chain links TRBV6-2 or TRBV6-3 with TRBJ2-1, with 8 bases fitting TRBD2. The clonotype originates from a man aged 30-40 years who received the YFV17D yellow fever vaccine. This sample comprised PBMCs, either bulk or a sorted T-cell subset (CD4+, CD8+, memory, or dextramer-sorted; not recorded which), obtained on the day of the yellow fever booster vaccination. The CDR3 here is CASRTSGSRDEQFF. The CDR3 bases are TGTGCCAGCAGAACGAGCGGGAGCAGGGATGAGCAGTTCTTC.